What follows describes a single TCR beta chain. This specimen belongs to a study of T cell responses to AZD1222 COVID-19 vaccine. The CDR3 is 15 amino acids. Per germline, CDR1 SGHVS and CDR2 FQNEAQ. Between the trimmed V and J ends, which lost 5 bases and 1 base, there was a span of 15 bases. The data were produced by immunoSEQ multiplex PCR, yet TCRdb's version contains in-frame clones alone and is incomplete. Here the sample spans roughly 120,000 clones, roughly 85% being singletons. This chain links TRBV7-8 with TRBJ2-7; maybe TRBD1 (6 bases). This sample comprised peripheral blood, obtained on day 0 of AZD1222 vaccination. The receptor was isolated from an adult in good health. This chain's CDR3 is CASSQGPGQSYEQYF. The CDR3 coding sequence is TGTGCCAGCAGCCAGGGACCCGGACAGTCCTACGAGCAGTACTTC.